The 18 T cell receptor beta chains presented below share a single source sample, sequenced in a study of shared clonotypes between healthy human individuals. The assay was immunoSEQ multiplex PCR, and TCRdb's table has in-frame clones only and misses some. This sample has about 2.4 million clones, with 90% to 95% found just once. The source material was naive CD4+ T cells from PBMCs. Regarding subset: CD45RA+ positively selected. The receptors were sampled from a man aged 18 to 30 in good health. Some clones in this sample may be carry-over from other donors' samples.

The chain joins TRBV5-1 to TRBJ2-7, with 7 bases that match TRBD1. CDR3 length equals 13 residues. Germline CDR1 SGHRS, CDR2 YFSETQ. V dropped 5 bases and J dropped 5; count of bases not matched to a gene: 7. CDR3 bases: TGCGCCAGCAGGACAGGGCTCGGGAACGAGCAGTACTTC. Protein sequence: CASRTGLGNEQYF.

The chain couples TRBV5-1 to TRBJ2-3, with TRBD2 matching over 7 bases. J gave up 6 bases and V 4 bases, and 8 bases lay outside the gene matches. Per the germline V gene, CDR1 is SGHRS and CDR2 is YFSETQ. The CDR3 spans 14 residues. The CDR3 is CASSPRTRSDTQYF. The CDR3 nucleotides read TGCGCCAGCAGCCCTCGGACTAGGTCCGATACGCAGTATTTT. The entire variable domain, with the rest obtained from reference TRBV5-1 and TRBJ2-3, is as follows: KAGVTQTPRYLIKTRGQQVTLSCSPISGHRSVSWYQQTPGQGLQFLFEYFSETQRNKGNFPGRFSGRQFSNSRSEMNVSTLELGDSALYLCASSPRTRSDTQYFGPGTRLTVL.

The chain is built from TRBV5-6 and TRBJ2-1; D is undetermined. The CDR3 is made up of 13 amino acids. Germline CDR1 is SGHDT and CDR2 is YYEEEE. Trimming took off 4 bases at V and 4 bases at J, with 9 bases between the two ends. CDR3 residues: CASSRRTYNEQFF. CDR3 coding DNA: TGTGCCAGCAGCAGGCGGACGTACAATGAGCAGTTCTTC.

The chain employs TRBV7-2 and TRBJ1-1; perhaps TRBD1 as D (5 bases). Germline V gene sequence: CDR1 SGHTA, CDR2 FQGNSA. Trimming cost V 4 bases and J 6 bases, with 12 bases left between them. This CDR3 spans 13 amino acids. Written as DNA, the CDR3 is TGTGCCAGCAGCTCGGGCCCGGGACCTGAAGCTTTCTTT. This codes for CASSSGPGPEAFF.

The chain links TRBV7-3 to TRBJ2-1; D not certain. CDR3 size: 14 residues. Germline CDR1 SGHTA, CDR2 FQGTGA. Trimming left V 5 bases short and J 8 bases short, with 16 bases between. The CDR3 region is CASSAGVLGDEQFF. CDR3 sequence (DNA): TGTGCCAGCAGCGCCGGTGTCCTTGGCGATGAGCAGTTCTTC. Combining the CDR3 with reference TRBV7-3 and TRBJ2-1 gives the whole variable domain GAGVSQTPSNKVTEKGKYVELRCDPISGHTALYWYRQSLGQGPEFLIYFQGTGAADDSGLPNDRFFAVRPEGSVSTLKIQRTERGDSAVYLCASSAGVLGDEQFFGPGTRLTVL.

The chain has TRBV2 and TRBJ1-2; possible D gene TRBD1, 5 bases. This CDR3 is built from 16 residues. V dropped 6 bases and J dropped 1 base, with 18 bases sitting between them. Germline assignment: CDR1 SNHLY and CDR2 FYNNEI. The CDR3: CASRGGGSGSNYGYTF. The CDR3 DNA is TGTGCCAGCAGGGGGGGAGGTTCGGGCAGTAACTATGGCTACACCTTC.

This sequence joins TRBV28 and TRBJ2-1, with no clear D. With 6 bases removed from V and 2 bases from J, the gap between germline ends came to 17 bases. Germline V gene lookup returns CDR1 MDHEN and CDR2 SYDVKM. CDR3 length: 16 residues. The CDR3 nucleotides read TGTGCCAGCAGCCTCGGAACCGATATCCCCTACAATGAGCAGTTCTTC. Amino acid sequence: CASSLGTDIPYNEQFF. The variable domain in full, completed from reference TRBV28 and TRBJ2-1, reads DVKVTQSSRYLVKRTGEKVFLECVQDMDHENMFWYRQDPGLGLRLIYFSYDVKMKEKGDIPEGYSVSREKKERFSLILESASTNQTSMYLCASSLGTDIPYNEQFFGPGTRLTVL.

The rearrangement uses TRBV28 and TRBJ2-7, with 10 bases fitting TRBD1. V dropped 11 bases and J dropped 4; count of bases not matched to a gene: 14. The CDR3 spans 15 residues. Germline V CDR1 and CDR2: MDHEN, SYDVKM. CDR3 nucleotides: TGTGCCCGCGAAACGGGCCGGGACAGGGGATACGAGCAGTACTTC. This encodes CARETGRDRGYEQYF.

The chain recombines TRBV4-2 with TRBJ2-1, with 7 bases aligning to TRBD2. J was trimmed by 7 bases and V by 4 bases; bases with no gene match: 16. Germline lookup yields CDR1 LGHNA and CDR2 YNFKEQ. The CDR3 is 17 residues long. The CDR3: CASSLLTSGMGWNEQFF. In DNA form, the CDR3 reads TGTGCCAGCAGCCTTCTGACCAGCGGGATGGGGTGGAATGAGCAGTTCTTC.

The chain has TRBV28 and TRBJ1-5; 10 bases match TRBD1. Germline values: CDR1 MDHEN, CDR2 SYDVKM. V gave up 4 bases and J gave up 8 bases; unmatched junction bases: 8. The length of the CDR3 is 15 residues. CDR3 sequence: CASSSGTGAMKPQHF. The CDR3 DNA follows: TGTGCCAGCAGTTCCGGGACAGGGGCCATGAAGCCCCAGCATTTT.

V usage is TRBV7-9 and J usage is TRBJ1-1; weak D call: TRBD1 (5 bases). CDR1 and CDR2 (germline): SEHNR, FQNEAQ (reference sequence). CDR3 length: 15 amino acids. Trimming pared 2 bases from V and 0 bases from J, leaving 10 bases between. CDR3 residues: CASSLSQGMNTEAFF. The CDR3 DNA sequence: TGTGCCAGCAGCTTATCCCAGGGAATGAACACTGAAGCTTTCTTT.

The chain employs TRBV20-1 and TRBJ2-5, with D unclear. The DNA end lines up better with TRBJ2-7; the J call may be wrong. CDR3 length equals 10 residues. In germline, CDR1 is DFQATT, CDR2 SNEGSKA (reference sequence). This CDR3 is CSAETYEQYF. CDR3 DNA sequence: TGCAGTGCTGAAACCTACGAGCAGTACTTC.

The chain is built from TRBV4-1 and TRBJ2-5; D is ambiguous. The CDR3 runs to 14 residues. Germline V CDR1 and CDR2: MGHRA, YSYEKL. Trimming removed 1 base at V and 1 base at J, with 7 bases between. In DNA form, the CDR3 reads TGCGCCAGCAGCCAAGGACTGTTCCAAGAGACCCAGTACTTC. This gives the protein CASSQGLFQETQYF.

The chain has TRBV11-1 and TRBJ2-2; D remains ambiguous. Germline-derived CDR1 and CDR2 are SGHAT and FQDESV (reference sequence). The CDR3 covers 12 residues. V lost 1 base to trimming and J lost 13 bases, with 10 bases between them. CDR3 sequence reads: CASSLGRQALFF. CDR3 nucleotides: TGTGCCAGCAGCTTAGGCCGGCAGGCGCTGTTTTTT.

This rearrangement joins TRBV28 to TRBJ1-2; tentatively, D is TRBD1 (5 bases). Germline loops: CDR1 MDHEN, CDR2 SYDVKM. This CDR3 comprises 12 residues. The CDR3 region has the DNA TGTGTCGCCAGGGACGATAACTATGGCTACACCTTC. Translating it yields CVARDDNYGYTF.

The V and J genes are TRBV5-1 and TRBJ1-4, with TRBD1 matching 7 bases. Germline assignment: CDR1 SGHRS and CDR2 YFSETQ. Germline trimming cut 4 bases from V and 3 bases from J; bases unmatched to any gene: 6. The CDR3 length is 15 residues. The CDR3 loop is CASSQQGIANEKLFF. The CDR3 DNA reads TGCGCCAGCAGCCAACAGGGGATTGCTAATGAAAAACTGTTTTTT.

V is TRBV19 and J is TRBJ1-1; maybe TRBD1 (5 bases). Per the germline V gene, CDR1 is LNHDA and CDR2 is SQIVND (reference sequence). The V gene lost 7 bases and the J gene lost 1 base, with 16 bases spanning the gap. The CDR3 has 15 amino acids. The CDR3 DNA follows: TGTGCCAGTACCTTCCATCCGGGGGGGAACACTGAAGCTTTCTTT. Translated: CASTFHPGGNTEAFF. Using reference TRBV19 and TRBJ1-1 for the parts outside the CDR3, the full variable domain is DGGITQSPKYLFRKEGQNVTLSCEQNLNHDAMYWYRQDPGQGLRLIYYSQIVNDFQKGDIAEGYSVSREKKESFPLTVTSAQKNPTAFYLCASTFHPGGNTEAFFGQGTRLTVV.

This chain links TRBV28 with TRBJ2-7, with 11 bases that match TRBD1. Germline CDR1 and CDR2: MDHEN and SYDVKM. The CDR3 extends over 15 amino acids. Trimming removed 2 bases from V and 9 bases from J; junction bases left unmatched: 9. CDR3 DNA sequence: TGTGCCAGCAGTTTAAGCCGGACAGGGGGCAGAAGGCAGTACTTC. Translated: CASSLSRTGGRRQYF.